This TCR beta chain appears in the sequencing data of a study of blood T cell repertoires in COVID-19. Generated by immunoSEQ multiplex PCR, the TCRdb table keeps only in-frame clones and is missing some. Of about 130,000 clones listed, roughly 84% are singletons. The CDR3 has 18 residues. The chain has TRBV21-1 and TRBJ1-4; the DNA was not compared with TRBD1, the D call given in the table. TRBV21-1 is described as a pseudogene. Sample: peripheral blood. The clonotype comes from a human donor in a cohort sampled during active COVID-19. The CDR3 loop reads CASVPIWDRTATNEKLFF. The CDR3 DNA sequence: TGTGCCAGCGTCCCGATCTGGGACAGGACGGCAACTAATGAAAAACTGTTTTTT.